This TCR beta chain is from a study of cytomegalovirus exposure and HLA in healthy donors. Study results and caveats: A highly shared variant cluster was judged a likely technical artifact. In the analysis, some V segments, TRBV6-2 and TRBV6-3 included, were excluded as indistinguishable.

The J segment lost 4 bases and the V segment lost 4 bases, leaving 20 bases of the junction unmatched. This CDR3 region has 19 residues. Germline V gene data show CDR1 as SNHLY and CDR2 as FYNNEI. 60 Vbeta and 13 Jbeta primers were used in PCR. Libraries were prepared by immunoSEQ multiplex PCR; TCRdb keeps only in-frame clonotypes and omits some of them. The data contain about 160,000 clones, around 88% of them seen just once; the ten biggest clones take up roughly 1.9%. On this clone itself: Its antigen is unknown.

Source material: PBMCs. The clonotype originates from a young woman in good health and CMV-seronegative. The chain employs TRBV2 and TRBJ2-5; TRBD2 agrees at 8 bases. The CDR3 here is CASSAQPRSSSGLAETQYF. CDR3 nucleotides: TGTGCCAGCAGTGCCCAACCCCGCTCGTCTAGCGGGCTGGCAGAGACCCAGTACTTC.